A single sample is the source of the 18 T cell receptor beta chains below, sequenced in a study of control samples from healthy donors and cancer patients. Repertoires were generated with immunoSEQ multiplex PCR, while TCRdb's copy carries only in-frame clones and drops some. The sample shows some 200,000 clones, around 94% of them seen only once. The sample consisted of blood. These receptors came from a man over 45 in good health.

This clone has more than one count but fewer than ten. Other DNA sequences in this specimen translate into the identical CDR3. The DNA for the CDR3 is TGTGCCAGCAGGGCAGGGGCATATGGCTACACCTTC. It specifies CASRAGAYGYTF. The chain recombines TRBV6-6 with TRBJ1-2, with a weak D call TRBD1 (6 bases). Germline V gene lookup returns CDR1 MNHNY and CDR2 SVGAGI (reference sequence). V was cut by 6 bases and J by 5 bases, with 10 bases left in between. The CDR3 spans 12 residues.

J is TRBJ2-5 and V is TRBV18; D not resolved. CDR3 length: 14 amino acids. The germline V gene encodes CDR1 KGHSH and CDR2 LQKENI. V lost 2 bases to trimming and J lost 5 bases, with 12 bases between them. The CDR3 here is CASSPFQMGETQYF. As DNA, the CDR3 is TGTGCCAGCTCACCATTCCAGATGGGGGAGACCCAGTACTTC.

The sample holds a few counts of this clone. This rearrangement joins TRBV2 to TRBJ1-5; D unresolved. Germline CDR1 is SNHLY and CDR2 is FYNNEI. The CDR3 extends over 13 amino acids. V dropped 4 bases and J dropped 2 bases, with 6 bases sitting between them. DNA of the CDR3: TGTGCCAGCAGTGCCCAGGGCAATCAGCCCCAGCATTTT. Translation gives CASSAQGNQPQHF.

This clone showed up just once. The chain combines TRBV19 with TRBJ2-5; D is unresolved. Trimming cost V 7 bases and J 5 bases, with 11 bases left between them. The CDR3 sequence is 12 residues long. CDR1 is LNHDA, CDR2 SQIVND, per germline (reference sequence). The CDR3 DNA follows: TGTGCCAGTACCGGACCTGGTGAGACCCAGTACTTC. Residues: CASTGPGETQYF.

V gene TRBV29-1 combines with J gene TRBJ2-3; no clear D gene. V dropped 3 bases and J dropped 1 base, with 5 bases sitting between them. Germline V gives CDR1 SQVTM, CDR2 ANQGSEA. This CDR3 comprises 12 residues. The CDR3 sequence: CSVEKGTDTQYF. CDR3 nucleotide sequence: TGCAGCGTTGAGAAGGGCACAGATACGCAGTATTTT.

The genes are TRBV4-1 and TRBJ2-3; the match to TRBD1 covers 9 bases. V lost 3 bases and J lost 0; bases outside the gene matches: 13. Germline assignment: CDR1 MGHRA and CDR2 YSYEKL. The CDR3 runs 19 residues. CDR3 loop: CASSQTGTGTSSSTDTQYF. CDR3 coding DNA: TGCGCCAGCAGCCAGACCGGGACAGGGACGTCTTCTAGCACAGATACGCAGTATTTT.

This clone has a handful of counts. The chain is built from TRBV2 and TRBJ2-5, with 10 positions matching TRBD1. Germline lookup yields CDR1 SNHLY and CDR2 FYNNEI. The junction had 9 bases not matched to a gene; V was cut back by 7 bases and J by 4 bases. This CDR3 is built from 15 residues. CDR3 sequence reads: CASTDRGRLTETQYF. The CDR3 DNA reads as TGTGCCAGCACTGACAGGGGGCGGTTGACAGAGACCCAGTACTTC.

The chain combines TRBV5-5 with TRBJ2-2, with TRBD2 matching 7 bases. V dropped 3 bases and J dropped 6; count of bases not matched to a gene: 11. Germline CDR1 SGHKS, CDR2 YYEKEE (reference sequence). This CDR3 spans 16 amino acids. This chain's CDR3 is CASSSRGSGAAGELFF. CDR3 in DNA: TGTGCCAGCAGCTCCCGGGGGAGCGGGGCTGCCGGGGAGCTGTTTTTT. The full variable domain, its missing parts supplied by reference TRBV5-5 and TRBJ2-2, is DAGVTQSPTHLIKTRGQQVTLRCSPISGHKSVSWYQQVLGQGPQFIFQYYEKEERGRGNFPDRFSARQFPNYSSELNVNALLLGDSALYLCASSSRGSGAAGELFFGEGSRLTVL.

The rearrangement uses TRBV5-4 and TRBJ2-3; 15 bases match TRBD2. The V gene end was trimmed by 3 bases and the J gene end by 7 bases; junction bases not matched to a gene: 6. This CDR3 spans 16 amino acids. CDR1 is SGHNT and CDR2 is YYREEE in the germline V gene (reference sequence). CDR3 bases: TGTGCCAGCAGCTCTGGACTAGCGGGGGGGCGAAATACGCAGTATTTT. Translating gives CASSSGLAGGRNTQYF.

The chain couples TRBV19 to TRBJ1-6; D possibly corresponds to TRBD1 (6 bases). The CDR3 is 14 residues long. The V and J ends lost 6 bases and 6 bases respectively, with 12 bases between them. CDR1 is LNHDA and CDR2 is SQIVND in the germline V gene (reference sequence). CDR3 nucleotide sequence: TGTGCCAGTAGCTCGGACAGATTTAATTCACCCCTCCACTTT. As protein: CASSSDRFNSPLHF. Complete variable domain (other parts from reference TRBV19 and TRBJ1-6): DGGITQSPKYLFRKEGQNVTLSCEQNLNHDAMYWYRQDPGQGLRLIYYSQIVNDFQKGDIAEGYSVSREKKESFPLTVTSAQKNPTAFYLCASSSDRFNSPLHFGNGTRLTVT.

The count of this clone is one. The gene calls are TRBV18 and TRBJ2-6, with D uncertain. Trimming removed 2 bases from V and 3 bases from J, with 14 bases in between. The CDR3 sequence is 17 residues long. The germline CDR1 and CDR2 sequences are KGHSH and LQKENI. CDR3 protein: CASSPRVARGGANVLTF. The CDR3 coding sequence is TGTGCCAGCTCACCAAGAGTCGCGAGAGGTGGGGCCAACGTCCTGACTTTC. The full variable domain, in which reference TRBV18 and TRBJ2-6 provide the parts outside the CDR3, is NAGVMQNPRHLVRRRGQEARLRCSPMKGHSHVYWYRQLPEEGLKFMVYLQKENIIDESGMPKERFSAEFPKEGPSILRIQQVVRGDSAAYFCASSPRVARGGANVLTFGAGSRLTVL.

The chain combines TRBV7-8 with TRBJ2-5, with TRBD2 identical over 10 bases. This CDR3 is built from 15 residues. Trimming at V came to 7 bases and at J to 1 base, leaving 6 bases not matched to a gene. Germline CDR1 is SGHVS and CDR2 is FQNEAQ. Written as DNA, the CDR3 is TGTGCCAGCATCCCTAGCGGGGGCCGCCAAGAGACCCAGTACTTC. It codes for CASIPSGGRQETQYF.

About this clone itself: Other DNA sequences from this sample encode an identical CDR3 as well. CDR3 sequence reads: CASSPGGNEQFF. For the CDR3, the DNA is TGTGCCAGCAGCCCAGGGGGCAATGAGCAGTTCTTC. The chain is built from TRBV7-3 and TRBJ2-1; the match to TRBD1 covers 7 bases. The CDR3 is 12 amino acids. Looked up from germline, CDR1 is SGHTA and CDR2 is FQGTGA. V dropped 5 bases and J dropped 6; count of bases not matched to a gene: 1.

This chain joins TRBV5-4 and TRBJ2-7; 11 bases line up with TRBD1. This CDR3 region has 15 residues. Looked up from germline, CDR1 is SGHNT and CDR2 is YYREEE (reference sequence). Trimming at V came to 7 bases and at J to 4 bases, leaving 10 bases not matched to a gene. CDR3 bases: TGTGCCAGCTCGATGGGGGACAGGGGGACTTACGAGCAGTACTTC. This gives the protein CASSMGDRGTYEQYF.

V is TRBV5-6 and J is TRBJ1-1; D gene ambiguous. Germline values: CDR1 SGHDT, CDR2 YYEEEE. Trimming left V 1 base short and J 4 bases short, with 8 bases between. This CDR3 spans 13 amino acids. DNA for the CDR3: TGTGCCAGCAGCTTGAGGGTTAGCACTGAAGCTTTCTTT. Translation gives CASSLRVSTEAFF. The whole variable domain, remainder taken from reference TRBV5-6 and TRBJ1-1, is DAGVTQSPTHLIKTRGQQVTLRCSPKSGHDTVSWYQQALGQGPQFIFQYYEEEERQRGNFPDRFSGHQFPNYSSELNVNALLLGDSALYLCASSLRVSTEAFFGQGTRLTVV.

CDR3 nucleotide sequence: TGCGCCAGCAGCCCGGTCGGGCCTGGGGCCAACGTCCTGACTTTC. It yields the protein CASSPVGPGANVLTF. The genes are TRBV5-1 and TRBJ2-6; D is uncertain. Germline V lookup: CDR1 SGHRS, CDR2 YFSETQ. CDR3 length equals 15 residues. Trimming pared 4 bases from V and 2 bases from J, leaving 10 bases between.

This clone was observed a single time. J is TRBJ1-4 and V is TRBV4-2; unclear D gene. Germline V gene lookup returns CDR1 LGHNA and CDR2 YNFKEQ. The germline V and J ends were trimmed by 0 bases and 12 bases, with 14 bases remaining between them. The CDR3 totals 14 residues. The CDR3 nucleotides read TGTGCCAGCAGCCAAGATCGGGAACGGCTTGAACTGTTTTTT. Amino acids: CASSQDRERLELFF.

The chain links TRBV2 to TRBJ2-3; 12 bases are a match to TRBD1. V lost 6 bases to trimming and J lost 4 bases; unmatched junction nucleotides: 2. The CDR3 is 14 residues long. CDR1 and CDR2 from the germline V gene are SNHLY and FYNNEI. The DNA for the CDR3 is TGTGCCAGCAGAGGGACAGGGGGCTCAGATACGCAGTATTTT. Its translation is CASRGTGGSDTQYF.